These 26 T cell receptor beta chains originate from one sample sequenced in a study of Ad26.COV2.S vaccination and SARS-CoV-2 variants. The repertoire was sequenced with immunoSEQ multiplex PCR; TCRdb's copy has only in-frame clones and lacks some. The repertoire includes roughly 400,000 clones, around 90% of them detected once, and around 4.2% sits in the top ten. Treatment of the sample: 15 to 20 received Ad26.COV2.S at low or high dose, single or two shots; several received placebo; per-sample allocation not given. Day 63 following the first vaccine or placebo injection was when the samples were taken. The sample was peripheral blood, taken in a trial of Ad26.COV2.S vaccine versus placebo. The receptors were gathered from a person between 18 and 60 years old who received the Ad26.COV2.S COVID-19 vaccine or a placebo.

The J gene is TRBJ2-1, the V gene TRBV5-4, with D possibly matching TRBD1 (6 bases). Germline V lookup: CDR1 SGHNT, CDR2 YYREEE (reference sequence). This CDR3 is 15 amino acids long. The V end lost 4 bases, the J end lost 1 base, and 12 bases lay between the germline ends. CDR3 in DNA: TGTGCCAGCAGCCCGGACAGCCCGTCCTACAATGAGCAGTTCTTC. Translated: CASSPDSPSYNEQFF.

The sample holds one count of this clone. The chain uses TRBV9 and TRBJ2-2; D call uncertain. Trimming left V 0 bases short and J 1 base short, with 10 bases between. The CDR3 extends over 16 amino acids. Per germline, CDR1 SGDLS and CDR2 YYNGEE. CDR3 sequence (DNA): TGTGCCAGCAGCGTAGATCCAGGCCAGAACACCGGGGAGCTGTTTTTT. Translating it yields CASSVDPGQNTGELFF. The full variable domain, in which reference TRBV9 and TRBJ2-2 provide the parts outside the CDR3, is DSGVTQTPKHLITATGQRVTLRCSPRSGDLSVYWYQQSLDQGLQFLIQYYNGEERAKGNILERFSAQQFPDLHSELNLSSLELGDSALYFCASSVDPGQNTGELFFGEGSRLTVL.

CDR3: CASSLLGDNSPLHF. The CDR3 DNA follows: TGTGCCAGCAGCTTACTAGGGGATAATTCACCCCTCCACTTT. The chain joins TRBV7-3 to TRBJ1-6, with a tentative D call TRBD1 (5 bases). CDR1 SGHTA and CDR2 FQGTGA come from the germline V gene. Trimming left V 2 bases short and J 5 bases short, with 7 bases between. CDR3 size: 14 residues.

This clone was detected only a few times. This chain connects TRBV18 to TRBJ2-7, with D unclear. The V gene's germline CDR1 is KGHSH and CDR2 LQKENI. The CDR3 spans 14 residues. Trimming pared 6 bases from V and 2 bases from J, leaving 14 bases between. The DNA of the CDR3 is TGTGCCAGCTCGCTTCGGGTGGCCCCCTACGAGCAGTACTTC. Translated, it gives CASSLRVAPYEQYF. The entire variable domain, with the rest obtained from reference TRBV18 and TRBJ2-7, is as follows: NAGVMQNPRHLVRRRGQEARLRCSPMKGHSHVYWYRQLPEEGLKFMVYLQKENIIDESGMPKERFSAEFPKEGPSILRIQQVVRGDSAAYFCASSLRVAPYEQYFGPGTRLTVT.

The chain's CDR3 is CASIRDSNTDTQYF. The DNA of the CDR3 is TGTGCCAGCATTCGGGACTCAAACACAGATACGCAGTATTTT. This chain links TRBV7-8 with TRBJ2-3, with D possibly TRBD2 on 6 matching bases. The germline V and J ends were trimmed by 7 bases and 2 bases, with 13 bases remaining between them. This CDR3 contains 14 residues. CDR1 and CDR2 from the germline V gene are SGHVS and FQNEAQ.

The chain combines TRBV20-1 with TRBJ1-1; D gene unclear. The V and J ends lost 3 bases and 1 base respectively, with 3 bases between them. Germline V gene sequence: CDR1 DFQATT, CDR2 SNEGSKA (reference sequence). This CDR3 comprises 11 residues. CDR3 protein: CSASENTEAFF. The CDR3 nucleotides are TGCAGTGCTAGCGAGAACACTGAAGCTTTCTTT.

V and J are TRBV7-9 and TRBJ2-5; the match to TRBD2 covers 7 bases. With V trimmed by 5 bases and J by 2 bases, 14 bases remained unmatched. This CDR3 is built from 17 residues. CDR1 and CDR2 from the germline V gene are SEHNR and FQNEAQ (reference sequence). CDR3 nucleotide sequence: TGTGCCAGCAGCCCTGCGACCGGGGGGAGGGTACAAGAGACCCAGTACTTC. The encoded protein is CASSPATGGRVQETQYF.

The chain employs TRBV5-4 and TRBJ2-3; the match to TRBD2 covers 10 bases. V trimming: 1 base; J trimming: 3 bases; junction bases outside the gene matches: 8. Germline values: CDR1 SGHNT, CDR2 YYREEE (reference sequence). The CDR3 runs to 17 residues. Here the CDR3 reads CASSLSAGGPSTDTQYF. CDR3 coding DNA: TGTGCCAGCAGCTTGTCAGCGGGAGGGCCGAGTACAGATACGCAGTATTTT.

V and J are TRBV2 and TRBJ2-6, with D unclear. Looked up from germline, CDR1 is SNHLY and CDR2 is FYNNEI. The CDR3 extends over 18 amino acids. Trimming took 2 bases from V and 0 from J, leaving 14 bases between them. CDR3 sequence (DNA): TGTGCCAGCAGTGAATGGAGACTGAAGAGCTCTGGGGCCAACGTCCTGACTTTC. Amino acids: CASSEWRLKSSGANVLTF.

V and J are TRBV5-1 and TRBJ2-1; no clear D. V lost 5 bases and J 4 bases, leaving 16 bases between the germline ends. Germline V lookup: CDR1 SGHRS, CDR2 YFSETQ. The CDR3 loop spans 15 amino acids. CDR3 nucleotide sequence: TGCGCCAGCAGTTTCCTGGGTGACCGTTACAATGAGCAGTTCTTC. It codes for CASSFLGDRYNEQFF.

The chain combines TRBV5-1 with TRBJ1-2; a weak D match, TRBD1 (5 bases). Per germline, CDR1 SGHRS and CDR2 YFSETQ. This CDR3 has 14 residues. V lost 0 bases, J lost 5 bases, and 11 bases lay in between. CDR3 in DNA: TGCGCCAGCAGCTTGGCAGGGAAAGGTTATGGCTACACCTTC. Translating it yields CASSLAGKGYGYTF. Based on the CDR3 plus reference TRBV5-1 and TRBJ1-2, the full variable domain is KAGVTQTPRYLIKTRGQQVTLSCSPISGHRSVSWYQQTPGQGLQFLFEYFSETQRNKGNFPGRFSGRQFSNSRSEMNVSTLELGDSALYLCASSLAGKGYGYTFGSGTRLTVV.

CDR3 residues: CASSPPGRSQETQYF. The DNA of the CDR3 is TGTGCCAGCTCACCACCGGGCAGGAGCCAGGAGACCCAGTACTTC. The chain joins TRBV18 to TRBJ2-5; no definite D call. This CDR3 spans 15 amino acids. Germline V gene lookup returns CDR1 KGHSH and CDR2 LQKENI. V was trimmed by 0 bases and J by 5 bases, leaving 13 bases between them.

V gene TRBV2 combines with J gene TRBJ1-1; 7 bases are shared with TRBD1. V shed 8 bases, J shed 2 bases, and the junction held 8 bases outside the gene matches. CDR3 length: 14 amino acids. The germline V gene has CDR1 SNHLY and CDR2 FYNNEI. CDR3 residues: CASGQGDSNTEAFF. The CDR3 DNA reads as TGTGCCAGCGGGCAGGGGGATTCTAACACTGAAGCTTTCTTT. The entire variable domain, with the rest obtained from reference TRBV2 and TRBJ1-1, is as follows: EPEVTQTPSHQVTQMGQEVILRCVPISNHLYFYWYRQILGQKVEFLVSFYNNEISEKSEIFDDQFSVERPDGSNFTLKIRSTKLEDSAMYFCASGQGDSNTEAFFGQGTRLTVV.

On this clone: Other nucleotide sequences in the sample specify the same CDR3. The chain uses TRBV7-2 and TRBJ2-7; weak D call: TRBD2 (7 bases). This CDR3 is built from 14 residues. The germline CDR1 and CDR2 sequences are SGHTA and FQGNSA. Trimming removed 1 base from V and 3 bases from J, with 10 bases in between. CDR3: CASSLGRGGYEQYF. CDR3 bases: TGTGCCAGCAGCTTAGGGAGGGGGGGCTACGAGCAGTACTTC.

The chain has TRBV6-5 and TRBJ2-5; D is perhaps TRBD1 (6 bases). The CDR3 has 14 residues. V shed 2 bases and J shed 5 bases, with 12 bases lying between them. CDR1 is MNHEY, CDR2 SVGAGI, per germline. The CDR3 loop is CASSYGGPGETQYF. CDR3 DNA: TGTGCCAGCAGTTACGGGGGCCCCGGGGAGACCCAGTACTTC.

V is TRBV5-1 and J is TRBJ2-1; 7 bases match TRBD1. Germline V lookup: CDR1 SGHRS, CDR2 YFSETQ. V lost 2 bases, J lost 4 bases, and 3 bases stayed unmatched. The CDR3 totals 14 residues. CDR3 in DNA: TGCGCCAGCAGCTTAGGACAGGAGTACAATGAGCAGTTCTTC. Its protein is CASSLGQEYNEQFF.

The gene calls are TRBV6-5 and TRBJ2-1; D might be TRBD1 or TRBD2, each matching 6 bases. This CDR3 has 13 residues. CDR1 is MNHEY and CDR2 is SVGAGI in the germline V gene. V was pared by 5 bases and J by 2 bases, with 7 bases between. The CDR3 DNA follows: TGTGCCAGCAGTAGGGGGGCCTACAATGAGCAGTTCTTC. Protein product: CASSRGAYNEQFF.

The chain recombines TRBV11-1 with TRBJ2-1; 11 bases align to TRBD1. The CDR3 has 15 residues. The germline V gene encodes CDR1 SGHAT and CDR2 FQDESV (reference sequence). With V trimmed by 5 bases and J by 8 bases, 8 bases remained unmatched. CDR3 sequence reads: CASSLWDRGGDEQFF. The CDR3 coding sequence is TGTGCCAGCAGCCTCTGGGACAGGGGGGGGGATGAGCAGTTCTTC.

CDR3 in DNA: TGTGCCAGCAGGATCGGAGGGAACGAGCAGTACTTC. This gives the protein CASRIGGNEQYF. The chain recombines TRBV12-3 or TRBV12-4 with TRBJ2-7; D might be TRBD2 (6 bases). The CDR3 has 12 residues. V gave up 6 bases and J gave up 5 bases, with 11 bases separating them.

The chain employs TRBV6-5 and TRBJ1-2; TRBD1 matches 8 bases. The germline gives CDR1 MNHEY, CDR2 SVGAGI. V was pared by 6 bases and J by 6 bases, with 6 bases of the junction left unmatched. This CDR3 region has 13 residues. The CDR3 region has the DNA TGTGCCAGCAGAGGGGCAGGGGGCGATGGCTACACCTTC. It is translated as CASRGAGGDGYTF.

The CDR3 coding sequence is TGTGCCAGCAGCTTAAGGGCGCTCGGGGGATACAATGAGCAGTTCTTC. Translated, it gives CASSLRALGGYNEQFF. This chain links TRBV7-9 with TRBJ2-1; D perhaps matches TRBD2 (6 bases). The CDR3 is 16 amino acids. Trimming stripped 2 bases from V and 4 bases from J, with 15 bases between. The germline CDR1 and CDR2 sequences are SEHNR and FQNEAQ (reference sequence).

This clone was picked up one time. The rearrangement uses TRBV27 and TRBJ1-4; D is perhaps TRBD1 (6 bases). The CDR3 extends over 17 amino acids. Deletions cut 5 bases from V and 1 base from J, with 17 bases between. In germline, CDR1 is MNHEY, CDR2 SMNVEV (reference sequence). The CDR3 spells CASSLTGRGLTNEKLFF. CDR3 sequence (DNA): TGTGCCAGCAGTCTCACGGGTAGGGGGTTAACTAATGAAAAACTGTTTTTT.

The chain recombines TRBV10-3 with TRBJ1-1; no firm D call. Germline V lookup: CDR1 ENHRY, CDR2 SYGVKD. V was cut by 3 bases and J by 7 bases, with 9 bases left in between. The CDR3 consists of 12 residues. The CDR3 DNA is TGTGCCATCAGTGAACAGCAGTTTGAAGCTTTCTTT. It translates to CAISEQQFEAFF.

The rearrangement uses TRBV29-1 and TRBJ2-3; 9 nucleotides line up with TRBD2. The CDR3 has 14 residues. Germline loops: CDR1 SQVTM, CDR2 ANQGSEA. Unmatched junction bases numbered 10, after V lost 8 bases and J lost 4 bases. The CDR3 region has the DNA TGCAGCTTCGGAGCGGGAGGAGGATCAGATACGCAGTATTTT. Its protein product is CSFGAGGGSDTQYF.

The count of this clone is one. This sequence joins TRBV7-8 and TRBJ1-1; D is undetermined. Trimming pared 0 bases from V and 7 bases from J, leaving 12 bases between. Germline CDR1 SGHVS, CDR2 FQNEAQ. The CDR3 totals 14 residues. The CDR3 region has the DNA TGTGCCAGCAGCTTAGCTCGTGGCCTCGGTGAAGCTTTCTTT. Translating gives CASSLARGLGEAFF.

This chain joins TRBV6-5 and TRBJ2-3; D uncertain. The CDR3 spans 13 residues. Trimming left V 1 base short and J 5 bases short, with 7 bases between. Germline CDR1 MNHEY, CDR2 SVGAGI. DNA for the CDR3: TGTGCCAGCAGTTACTTTCTCGAAGATACGCAGTATTTT. It is translated as CASSYFLEDTQYF.